Listed below are T cell receptor beta chains from one sample, sequenced in a study of sequential checkpoint blockade in melanoma. Profiled with immunoSEQ multiplex PCR; TCRdb holds only in-frame clones, not every one. Of over 10,000 clones listed, roughly four fifths are singletons. Source: CD8+ T cells sorted from blood (inferred from file names), taken from a patient given nivolumab and ipilimumab in sequence. Every receptor here comes from a human donor with melanoma. Both conserved end residues are part of each CDR3. D genes are given only for firm matches. Clone size appears in some rows only: once, few, many, or a class for an expanded clone.

TRBV25-1,-,TRBJ2-1,TRBD1,TGTGCCAGCAGCACGACAGGGATCGAGTTCTTC,CASSTTGIEFF
TRBV10-2,-,TRBJ2-7,-,TGCGCTAGCAGTTTTAGCCGGGAATTCCCCCACGAGCAGTACTTC,CASSFSREFPHEQYF
TRBV7-3,-,TRBJ2-3,-,TGTGCCAGCAGCTTAGAGGGAACTAGCACAGATACGCAGTATTTT,CASSLEGTSTDTQYF
TRBV7-9,-,TRBJ2-7,TRBD2,TGTGCCAGCAGCTACAGCGGGGGGGGCCGCTACGAGCAGTACTTC,CASSYSGGGRYEQYF
TRBV4-3,-,TRBJ2-5,TRBD1,TGCGCCAGCAGCCAGCAGGACAGGTACCAAGAGACCCAGTACTTC,CASSQQDRYQETQYF
TRBV6-5,-,TRBJ1-2,TRBD1,TGTGCCAGCAGTCGGACAGGGGGCCTGGGCGGCTACACCTTC,CASSRTGGLGGYTF
TRBV12-5,-,TRBJ2-5,TRBD1,TGTGCTAGTGGCTCCGGGACAGGCACCGAGACCCAGTACTTC,CASGSGTGTETQYF
TRBV5-1,-,TRBJ2-1,TRBD1,TGCGCCAGCAGCCCGGGACAGCTCTCCTACAATGAGCAGTTCTTC,CASSPGQLSYNEQFF
TRBV28,-,TRBJ1-5,-,TGTGCCAGCAGTTTATGGGAGACTCGGCAGCCCCAGCATTTT,CASSLWETRQPQHF
TRBV7-2,-,TRBJ2-2,-,TGTGCCAGCAGCTTAGCACAGAACACCGGGGAGCTGTTTTTT,CASSLAQNTGELFF
TRBV9,-,TRBJ2-2,TRBD1,TGTGCCAGCAGCGCCTGGACAGGGGTTACCGGGGAGCTGTTTTTT,CASSAWTGVTGELFF
TRBV4-1,-,TRBJ1-2,TRBD1,TGCGCCAGCAGCCAGACTACAGGGGGGGCCTATGGCTACACCTTC,CASSQTTGGAYGYTF
TRBV5-1,-,TRBJ2-1,-,TGCGCCAGCAGCGGTGGGGCGGAGCAGTTCTTC,CASSGGAEQFF
TRBV7-9,-,TRBJ2-1,-,TGTGCCAGCAGCTTAGGGCGTGGGAGCTCCTACAATGAGCAGTTCTTC,CASSLGRGSSYNEQFF
TRBV9,-,TRBJ1-5,-,TGTGCCAGCAGCGTAGGAGGGCGGGCCAATCAGCCCCAGCATTTT,CASSVGGRANQPQHF
TRBV14,-,TRBJ2-7,-,TGTGCCAGCAGCCAAGGGCTAGTCCCATACGAGCAGTACTTC,CASSQGLVPYEQYF
TRBV7-9,-,TRBJ2-1,-,TGTGCCAGCAGCTTAGTGGCAGGGGAGTACAATGAGCAGTTCTTC,CASSLVAGEYNEQFF
TRBV6-1,-,TRBJ2-7,-,TGTGCCAGCAGGGCACAATACGAGCAGTACTTC,CASRAQYEQYF
TRBV5-1,-,TRBJ2-2,-,TGCGCCAGCAGCTTGGACTCGGACAGGAACACCGGGGAGCTGTTTTTT,CASSLDSDRNTGELFF
TRBV9,-,TRBJ2-3,TRBD1,TGTGCCAGCAGCGGGGACAGGGTGACAGATACGCAGTATTTT,CASSGDRVTDTQYF
TRBV11-2,-,TRBJ2-7,-,TGTGCCAGCAGCTTAGGTGGCCGCTACGAGCAGTACTTC,CASSLGGRYEQYF
TRBV7-6,once,TRBJ2-1,TRBD2,TGTGCCAGCAGCGGGAGGGCCGAAAACAATGAGCAGTTCTTC,CASSGRAENNEQFF
TRBV11-2,once,TRBJ1-2,TRBD1,TGTGCCAGTGAAGACAGGGGGAGTAACTATGGCTACACCTTC,CASEDRGSNYGYTF
TRBV5-4,once,TRBJ1-1,-,TGTGCCAGCAGCTTGGTACGGGGAGAAGACACTGAAGCTTTCTTT,CASSLVRGEDTEAFF
TRBV10-3,-,TRBJ2-7,TRBD1,TGTGCCATCAGTGCTCGGACAGGTATGTTCTACGAGCAGTACTTC,CAISARTGMFYEQYF
TRBV9,-,TRBJ1-1,-,TGTGCCAGCAGCCCGACCGGGGAGACTGAAGCTTTCTTT,CASSPTGETEAFF
TRBV5-1,few,TRBJ1-2,-,TGCGCCAGCAGCTTTTCGTTAGTAGACGGGTTTCATGGCTACACCTTC,CASSFSLVDGFHGYTF
TRBV19,-,TRBJ2-7,-,TGTGCCAGTAGCGGAGTCGAGGGACTGGCCTACGAGCAGTACTTC,CASSGVEGLAYEQYF
TRBV7-9,-,TRBJ1-4,-,TGTGCCAGCAGCCCTACTGGGGGCTCTAATGAAAAACTGTTTTTT,CASSPTGGSNEKLFF
TRBV4-1,-,TRBJ2-1,-,TGCGCCAGCAGCCTTAGTAGCGTTGATGAGCAGTTCTTC,CASSLSSVDEQFF
TRBV14,-,TRBJ2-5,TRBD2,TGTGCCAGCAGCCGGCCGGGACTATTCCAAGAGACCCAGTACTTC,CASSRPGLFQETQYF
TRBV7-3,-,TRBJ2-7,TRBD2,TGTGCCAGCAGCTTACGGGCCGGCGGGAGGCCTTCCTACGAGCAGTACTTC,CASSLRAGGRPSYEQYF
TRBV6-5,-,TRBJ2-7,-,TGTGCCAGCGCCCAAACGGAGGGGGGGTGGTACGAGCAGTACTTC,CASAQTEGGWYEQYF
TRBV7-7,-,TRBJ2-1,-,TGTGCTAGCAGCTTAGGACAGTCTAACAATGAGCAGTTCTTC,CASSLGQSNNEQFF
TRBV7-7,few,TRBJ2-3,-,TGTGCCAGCAGGCCCCCGGGAGCCTTGGATGATACGCAGTATTTT,CASRPPGALDDTQYF
TRBV29-1,-,TRBJ2-1,-,TGCAGCTTATATCCGGGTCCGACCAATGAGCAGTTCTTC,CSLYPGPTNEQFF
TRBV7-9,-,TRBJ2-1,TRBD2,TGTGCCAGCAGCTTTACTAGCGGGATATACAATGAGCAGTTCTTC,CASSFTSGIYNEQFF
TRBV4-1,-,TRBJ2-7,TRBD2,TGCGCCAGCAGCCAAGATCAGGCTAGCGGGAGATACGAGCAGTACTTC,CASSQDQASGRYEQYF
TRBV23-1,-,TRBJ1-3,TRBD1,TGCGCCAGCAGCCCGCCGTCGGGACAGGGGGCAAACACCATATATTTT,CASSPPSGQGANTIYF
TRBV7-9,-,TRBJ2-5,-,TGTGCCAGCAGCTTTTCGGACAGATCGGAGACCCAGTACTTC,CASSFSDRSETQYF
TRBV4-3,-,TRBJ1-1,-,TGCGCCAGCAGCCAAGGACCTAGCAGTAGGGCTGAAGCTTTCTTT,CASSQGPSSRAEAFF
TRBV10-3,-,TRBJ2-1,TRBD2,TGTGCCATCAGTGAGTCGATGGCGGGAGCCTACAATGAGCAGTTCTTC,CAISESMAGAYNEQFF
TRBV6-4,-,TRBJ2-2,TRBD2,TGTGCCAGCAGCCTGACTAGCGGGAGTGTCGGGGAGCTGTTTTTT,CASSLTSGSVGELFF
TRBV4-1,-,TRBJ1-1,-,TGCGCCAGCAGTCCGGACTACACTGAAGCTTTCTTT,CASSPDYTEAFF
TRBV21-1,-,TRBJ2-7,-,TGTGCCAGCAGCCGGAAGGGGGCCGTGGCAGTGTACGAGCAGTACTTC,CASSRKGAVAVYEQYF
TRBV7-8,once,TRBJ1-1,-,TGTGCCAGCAGCTCTAGACAGGAAGCTTTCTTT,CASSSRQEAFF
TRBV14,-,TRBJ2-1,TRBD2,TGTGCCAGCAGCGAGCTGCGGGGGGCGGGGAATGAGCAGTTCTTC,CASSELRGAGNEQFF